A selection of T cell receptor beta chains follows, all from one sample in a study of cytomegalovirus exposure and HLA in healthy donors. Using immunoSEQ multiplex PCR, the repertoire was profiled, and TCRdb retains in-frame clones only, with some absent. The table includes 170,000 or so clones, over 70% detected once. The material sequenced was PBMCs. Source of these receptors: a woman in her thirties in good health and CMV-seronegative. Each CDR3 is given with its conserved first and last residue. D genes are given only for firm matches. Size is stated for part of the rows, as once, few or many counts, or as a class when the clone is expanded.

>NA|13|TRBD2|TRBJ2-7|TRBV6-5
TGTGCCCACACTAGCGGGAGGCCCTACGAGCAGTACTTC
CAHTSGRPYEQYF
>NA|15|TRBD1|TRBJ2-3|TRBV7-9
TGTGCCAGCAGCTCCACTGACAGGGGCCCAGATACGCAGTATTTT
CASSSTDRGPDTQYF
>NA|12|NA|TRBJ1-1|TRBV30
TGTGCCTGGAGTAAGCATTACACTGAAGCTTTCTTT
CAWSKHYTEAFF
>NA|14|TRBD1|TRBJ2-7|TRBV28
TGTGCCAGCAGTTCAGGGGGCGTGGGGTACGAGCAGTACTTC
CASSSGGVGYEQYF
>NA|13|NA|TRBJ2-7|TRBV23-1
TGCGCCAGCATTGTCAGGCGCTCCTACGAGCAGTACTTC
CASIVRRSYEQYF
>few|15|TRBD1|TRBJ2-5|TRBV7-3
TGTGCCAGCAGCCCAGGGACAGGGTCACGGGAGACCCAGTACTTC
CASSPGTGSRETQYF
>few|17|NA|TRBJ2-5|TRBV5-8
TGTGCCAGCAGCTTGTTATTTGCAGGGGAGTACCAAGAGACCCAGTACTTC
CASSLLFAGEYQETQYF
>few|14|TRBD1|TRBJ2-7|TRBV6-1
TGTGCCAGCAGTGGGGGACAGGGGGGCTACGAGCAGTACTTC
CASSGGQGGYEQYF
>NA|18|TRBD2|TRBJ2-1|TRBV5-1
TGCGCCAGCAGCTTGGGGTCCACCGGGACTAGCGGCTACAATGAGCAGTTCTTC
CASSLGSTGTSGYNEQFF
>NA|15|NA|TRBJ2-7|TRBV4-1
TGCGCCAGCAGCCCAGGGCGGGGCGGAATATACGAGCAGTACTTC
CASSPGRGGIYEQYF
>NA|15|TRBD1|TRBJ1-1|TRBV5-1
TGCGCCAGCAGCACGGGACAGGGGGCGCGCACTGAAGCTTTCTTT
CASSTGQGARTEAFF
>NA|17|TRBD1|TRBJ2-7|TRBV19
TGTGCCAGTAGTGACACACCGGGACAGGGTCCCTCCTACGAGCAGTACTTC
CASSDTPGQGPSYEQYF
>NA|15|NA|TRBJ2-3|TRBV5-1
TGCGCCAGCAGCTTGGGCGTTTTAGGCACAGATACGCAGTATTTT
CASSLGVLGTDTQYF
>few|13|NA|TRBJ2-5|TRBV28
TGTGCCAGCCGAAAACAGGGCGCAGAGACCCAGTACTTC
CASRKQGAETQYF
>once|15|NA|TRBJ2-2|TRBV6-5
TGTGCCAGCAGGCGGGACAGTGAGCCTTACGGGGAGCTGTTTTTT
CASRRDSEPYGELFF
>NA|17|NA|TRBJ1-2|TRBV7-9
TGTGCCAGCAGCTCTGAGGATAGCGCGGGAGCGAACTATGGCTACACCTTC
CASSSEDSAGANYGYTF
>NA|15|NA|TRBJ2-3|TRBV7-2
TGTGCCAGCAGCTTAGTTCGGGGAGAGACAGATACGCAGTATTTT
CASSLVRGETDTQYF
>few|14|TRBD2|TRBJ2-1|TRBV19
TGTGCCAGTACTACCCTAGCGGGAGCCCATGAGCAGTTCTTC
CASTTLAGAHEQFF
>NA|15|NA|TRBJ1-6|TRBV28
TGTGCCAGCAGTTTATTCGGGGGGTTAAATTCACCCCTCCACTTT
CASSLFGGLNSPLHF
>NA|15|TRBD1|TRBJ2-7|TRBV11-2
TGTGCCAGCAGCTTAACAGGGACAGGGGAAAACGAGCAGTACTTC
CASSLTGTGENEQYF
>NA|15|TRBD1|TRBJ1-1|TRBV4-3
TGCGCCAGCAGCCAAGAGGACAGGGCGGGGACTGAAGCTTTCTTT
CASSQEDRAGTEAFF
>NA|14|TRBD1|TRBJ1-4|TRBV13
TGTGCCAGCAGCCAAGGACAGGGATTGGAAAAACTGTTTTTT
CASSQGQGLEKLFF